Given below is one T cell receptor beta chain in context. Its specificity is not known. The entry originates in a study of shared clonotypes between healthy human individuals. Study-wide context: The people who gave samples were two women and a few men aged 18 to 49. For every donor, three CD4 naive, three CD4 memory, two CD8 naive and one CD8 memory plates were used.

Whole-study results and caveats: The four-donor shared clonotypes exceeded non-shared clonotypes in generation probability, with non-shared ones scoring lower.

V lost 2 bases and J 0 bases, leaving 9 bases between the germline ends. This CDR3 is 15 amino acids long. The germline V gene has CDR1 MNHNS and CDR2 SASEGT. The genomic DNA of each subset was split evenly across several immunoSEQ plates. Here immunoSEQ multiplex PCR was the method, and the copy in TCRdb shows in-frame clones only, minus some. The repertoire consists of 2.3 million or so clones, with approximately 95% occurring once and the leading ten covering 0.35% to 0.5%. Sequencing was carried out using naive CD4+ T cells from PBMCs. Stated subset: CD45RA+ positively selected. This receptor was taken from a man aged 18 to 30 in good health. Some clones in this sample may be carry-over from other donors' samples. The chain employs TRBV6-1 and TRBJ2-3; D gene unclear. The CDR3 loop reads CASSEITGSTDTQYF. The CDR3, as DNA: TGTGCCAGCAGTGAAATAACTGGGAGCACAGATACGCAGTATTTT.